This passage covers 3 T cell receptor delta chains from one sample sequenced in a study of γδ T cells in repeated Plasmodium falciparum infection. TCRdb reprocessed the multiplex PCR reads using CATT. The table has roughly 93,000 delta-chain clones, 0.9% to 1% seen once. Bulk repertoires came from Vgamma9/Vdelta2+ or Vdelta2-negative gammadelta T cells flow-sorted from PBMC. Sample: gamma-delta T cells from blood. All receptors come from a pool of human donors (malaria-infected and uninfected, not separated).

Regarding this clone: This likely came from a read error, as a far larger clone is one base away. Other DNA sequences in the sample encode the same CDR3. The chain links TRDV1 to TRDJ1; D gene uncertain. This CDR3 comprises 19 residues. The germline V and J ends were trimmed by 5 bases and 0 bases, with 25 bases remaining between them. Germline assignment: CDR1 TSWWSYY and CDR2 QGS. The CDR3 nucleotides are TGTGCTCTTGGGTACTACTATCGGTCTTTACTCTCGTACACCGATAAACTCATCTTT. Translation: CALGYYYRSLLSYTDKLIF.

This clone was counted many times. The genes are TRDV1 and TRDJ1; tentatively, D is TRDD2 or TRDD3 (7 bases each). The germline gives CDR1 TSWWSYY, CDR2 QGS. V was trimmed by 5 bases and J by 1 base, leaving 41 bases between them. The CDR3 runs to 24 residues. The CDR3 region is CALGPIGGISYESDGGGFTDKLIF. The CDR3 nucleotides read TGTGCTCTTGGGCCAATTGGGGGCATTTCCTACGAGTCTGACGGCGGGGGATTCACCGATAAACTCATCTTT.

On this clone: This DNA translates differently at residue 11 from the TCRdb protein, which is that of a much larger clone; a read error is likely, and the protein shown is the DNA's own translation. For the V gene the call is TRDV1; the J gene has no call. This CDR3 is 12 amino acids long. Germline V CDR1 and CDR2: TSWWSYY, QGS. The CDR3 sequence: CALGESRGKLTF. In nucleotides, the CDR3 is TGTGCTCTTGGGGAATCCAGGGGTAAACTCACCTTT.